The source of this TCR beta chain is a study of blood T cell repertoires in COVID-19. This clone was observed a single time. The repertoire was sequenced with immunoSEQ multiplex PCR; TCRdb's copy has only in-frame clones and lacks some. The repertoire holds some 100,000 clones, with 80% to 90% as singletons. The TCR was taken from a human donor in a cohort sampled during active COVID-19. Material: peripheral blood.

The CDR3 here is CASSQYLDYTEGSYNEQFF. The CDR3 DNA is TGTGCCAGCAGCCAGTATCTGGACTATACTGAGGGCTCCTACAATGAGCAGTTCTTC. The rearrangement links TRBV6-2 or TRBV6-3 to TRBJ2-1, with a tentative D call TRBD2 (6 bases). This CDR3 spans 19 amino acids. V lost 6 bases and J 0 bases, leaving 24 bases between the germline ends. Germline assignment: CDR1 MNHEY and CDR2 SVGEGT.